Reported below is one T cell receptor (beta chain). CDR1 is MNHEY, CDR2 SVGEGT, per germline. This CDR3 comprises 15 residues. V dropped 0 bases and J dropped 8; count of bases not matched to a gene: 9. The sample comes from a study of blood T cell repertoires in COVID-19. This table comes from immunoSEQ multiplex PCR, and its TCRdb copy is limited to in-frame clones, with some not included. The sample gives under 300,000 clones, about 90% of which show up once; around 1.9% is in the top ten. The chain links TRBV6-2 or TRBV6-3 to TRBJ1-2; TRBD1 aligns across 7 bases. The sequence was collected from a woman aged 60 to 75 with COVID-19, enrolled during active disease. The sample comprised peripheral blood. CDR3 sequence reads: CASSYSLKGAGGYTF. The CDR3 nucleotides are TGTGCCAGCAGTTACTCGCTCAAGGGGGCCGGCGGCTACACCTTC.